This T cell receptor beta chain was identified during a study of cytomegalovirus exposure and HLA in healthy donors. Study conclusions and caveats: Associated with cytomegalovirus, according to the listing, were approximately 160 TCR beta chains.

Comment on this clone: Antigen: not known.

Germline trimming cut 6 bases from V and 0 bases from J; bases unmatched to any gene: 0. Germline V gene lookup returns CDR1 LNHDA and CDR2 SQIVND (reference sequence). The CDR3 loop spans 14 amino acids. The data were produced by immunoSEQ multiplex PCR, yet TCRdb's version contains in-frame clones alone and is incomplete. The table records roughly 220,000 clones, 80% to 85% of them present only once. The receptor was isolated from a woman aged 30 to 39 in good health and CMV-seropositive. V and J are TRBV19 and TRBJ2-7, with TRBD2 identical over 12 bases. The sample taken for sequencing was PBMCs. CDR3 loop: CASRTSGGSYEQYF. The CDR3 nucleotides read TGTGCCAGTAGGACTAGCGGGGGCTCCTACGAGCAGTACTTC.